The TCR beta chain described here comes from a study of CD8+ T cells in alopecia areata. Notes on the study in general: Lesional scalp exceeded normal scalp in clonality, especially in alopecia totalis/universalis.

It was cDNA, reverse transcribed from extracted RNA, that served as the sequencing template. Assay: immunoSEQ multiplex PCR; the TCRdb copy retains only in-frame clones and omits some. The table lists about 190,000 clones, roughly 66% of them singletons. A note on this clone: Antigen: not known.

V lost 6 bases, J lost 7 bases, and 12 bases lay in between. This CDR3 has 12 amino acids. Germline CDR1 reads LNHDA; CDR2 reads SQIVND (reference sequence). As to treatment: oral pan-JAK inhibitor, 5-10 mg twice daily. Both CD4+ and CD8+ T cells were separated by sorting PBMCs. The receptor was isolated from a human donor with alopecia areata. The source material was CD4+ T cells sorted from blood, sampled at week 24, from a patient treated with tofacitinib. V is TRBV19 and J is TRBJ1-1, with TRBD1 as a possible D gene (5 bases). CDR3 sequence (DNA): TGTGCCAGTAGGACGGGGGGTTTTGAAGCTTTCTTT. It yields the protein CASRTGGFEAFF.